Sequencing of this T cell receptor (beta chain) was carried out in a study of beta chain features in type 1 diabetes. As every portion of the isolated RNA was reverse transcribed, the sequencing read expressed TCRB transcripts. Repertoires were generated with immunoSEQ multiplex PCR, while TCRdb's copy carries only in-frame clones and drops some. The table lists more than 140,000 clones, approximately 10% of them singletons. Study results and caveats: Junctions at VDJ sites from type 1 diabetes patients had fewer insertions and more deletions. It was among patients, rather than healthy donors, that naive, central memory and Treg TCRB repertoires appeared more similar.

On this clone itself: Its antigen is still unknown.

Looked up from germline, CDR1 is SGHRS and CDR2 is YFSETQ. CDR3 length: 14 amino acids. V was pared by 0 bases and J by 2 bases, with 1 base of the junction left unmatched. This receptor was taken from a woman in her thirties or forties in good health. The sequenced sample was central memory CD4+ T cells from blood. This chain joins TRBV5-1 and TRBJ2-5; the match to TRBD1 covers 7 bases. CDR3 sequence (DNA): TGCGCCAGCAGCTTGGTGGGACAGCAAGAGACCCAGTACTTC. As protein: CASSLVGQQETQYF.